The sequence of this T cell receptor beta chain was determined in a study of CD8+ T cells in alopecia areata. Study at large: Treated patients were given 5 to 10 mg oral tofacitinib twice daily. The authors scored treated patients' severity by affected scalp percentage.

As to treatment: oral pan-JAK inhibitor, 5-10 mg twice daily. Sampling of alopecia areata patients yielded lesional scalp punch biopsies as well as peripheral blood. Broader study findings: Normal scalp had lower clonality than lesional scalp, with alopecia totalis/universalis lesions showing this most strongly.

This clone appeared once. What it binds is unknown. In each case, RNA was isolated and then reverse transcribed into cDNA as the sequencing template. Sequenced by immunoSEQ multiplex PCR; TCRdb stores in-frame clones only, minus some. Among 150,000 to 200,000 clones listed, approximately 52% were seen once. V lost 3 bases and J lost 2, with 12 bases in between. The CDR3 is 15 residues long. Germline V lookup: CDR1 SGHRS, CDR2 YFSETQ. Here the sequenced sample was CD4+ T cells sorted from blood, taken around week 55, from a patient treated with tofacitinib. This TCR was recovered from a human donor with alopecia areata. This chain joins TRBV5-1 and TRBJ1-5; D gene uncertain. CDR3 sequence: CASSYGYGGNQPQHF. CDR3 DNA sequence: TGCGCCAGCAGCTATGGGTATGGGGGCAATCAGCCCCAGCATTTT.